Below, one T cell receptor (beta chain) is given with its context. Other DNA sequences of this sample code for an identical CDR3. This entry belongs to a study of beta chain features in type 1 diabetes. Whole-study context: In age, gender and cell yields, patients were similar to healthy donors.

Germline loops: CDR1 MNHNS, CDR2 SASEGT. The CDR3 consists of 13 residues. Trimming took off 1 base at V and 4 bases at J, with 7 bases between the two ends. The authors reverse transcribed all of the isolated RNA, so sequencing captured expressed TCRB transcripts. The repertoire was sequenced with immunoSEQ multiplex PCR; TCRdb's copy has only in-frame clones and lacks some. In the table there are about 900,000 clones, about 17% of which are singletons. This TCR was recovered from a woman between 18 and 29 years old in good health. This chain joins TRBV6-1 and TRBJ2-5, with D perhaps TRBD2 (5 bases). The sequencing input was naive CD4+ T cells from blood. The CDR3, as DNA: TGTGCCAGCAGTGAAGGGCTAGCAGAGACCCAGTACTTC. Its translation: CASSEGLAETQYF.